The next 8 T cell receptor beta chains were all read from a single sample in a study of identical twins. TCRdb called the 5' RACE reads again in MiXCR, with one record for every CDR3 protein. This sample has some 250,000 distinct CDR3 sequences; 6.5% to 8% occur once, and the top ten carry about 14%. Separately, the same data were catalogued under a study of T cells expressing NK-cell markers.

The specimen was CD8+ T cells sorted from blood. Every receptor here comes from a woman aged 18-35 years in good health.

The J gene is TRBJ2-5, the V gene TRBV7-9, with 7 bases aligning to TRBD2. The CDR3 loop spans 14 amino acids. J lost 5 bases, V lost 1 base, and 4 bases had no gene match. Germline V gene sequence: CDR1 SEHNR, CDR2 FQNEAQ (reference sequence). The CDR3 sequence: CASSLVVSGETQYF. DNA of the CDR3: TGTGCCAGCAGCTTAGTTGTTAGCGGGGAGACCCAGTACTTC. Full variable domain (missing parts from reference TRBV7-9 and TRBJ2-5): DTGVSQNPRHKITKRGQNVTFRCDPISEHNRLYWYRQTLGQGPEFLTYFQNEAQLEKSRLLSDRFSAERPKGSFSTLEIQRTEQGDSAMYLCASSLVVSGETQYFGPGTRLLVL.

This clonotype was picked up many times. The CDR3 region has the DNA TGTGCCAGCAGCTCGGGACAGGGGATCGCCTACGAGCAGTACTTC. Translating it yields CASSSGQGIAYEQYF. The V and J genes are TRBV7-9 and TRBJ2-7, with 10 bases aligning to TRBD1. This CDR3 comprises 15 residues. The germline gives CDR1 SEHNR, CDR2 FQNEAQ (reference sequence). The J segment lost 2 bases and the V segment lost 4 bases, leaving 5 bases of the junction unmatched.

This clonotype was seen more than once but under ten times. DNA of the CDR3: TGTGCCACCCAGTCGAATGAGCAGTTCTTC. It codes for CATQSNEQFF. The J gene is TRBJ2-1, the V gene TRBV25-1; D not resolved. Between the trimmed V and J ends, which lost 10 bases and 7 bases, there was a span of 8 bases. This CDR3 comprises 10 residues. Germline V CDR1 and CDR2: MGHDK, SYGVNS. Combining the CDR3 with reference TRBV25-1 and TRBJ2-1 gives the whole variable domain EADIYQTPRYLVIGTGKKITLECSQTMGHDKMYWYQQDPGMELHLIHYSYGVNSTEKGDLSSESTVSRIRTEHFPLTLESARPSHTSQYLCATQSNEQFFGPGTRLTVL.

This clonotype was picked up a small number of times. The rearrangement uses TRBV9 and TRBJ2-3; 14 bases line up with TRBD2. The V gene end was trimmed by 3 bases and the J gene end by 3 bases; junction bases not matched to a gene: 6. In germline, CDR1 is SGDLS, CDR2 YYNGEE. The CDR3 runs 17 residues. The CDR3 region has the DNA TGTGCCAGCAGCGCGGGACTAGCGGGAGTCATTACAGATACGCAGTATTTT. This encodes CASSAGLAGVITDTQYF.

By its share, this clonotype is medium-sized. This sequence joins TRBV12-3 or TRBV12-4 and TRBJ1-1; D call uncertain. Trimming took off 0 bases at V and 8 bases at J, with 10 bases between the two ends. The CDR3 is 13 amino acids. For the CDR3, the DNA is TGTGCCAGCAGTTTAGCGCTCGGCAGGGAAGCTTTCTTT. Residues: CASSLALGREAFF.

At least ten counts were recorded for this clonotype. The V gene is TRBV27, the J gene TRBJ2-3; a possible D gene is TRBD1 (6 bases). The CDR3 is made up of 15 amino acids. V lost 6 bases and J lost 0, with 13 bases in between. Germline CDR1 reads MNHEY; CDR2 reads SMNVEV (reference sequence). CDR3 nucleotides: TGTGCCAGCAGCCAGTGGGGGCCTAGCACAGATACGCAGTATTTT. This sequence encodes CASSQWGPSTDTQYF.

V is TRBV20-1 and J is TRBJ2-3; possibly TRBD2 for D (5 bases). Germline V gene data show CDR1 as DFQATT and CDR2 as SNEGSKA (reference sequence). This CDR3 comprises 15 residues. V was cut by 0 bases and J by 6 bases, with 16 bases left in between. The CDR3 DNA follows: TGCAGTGCTAGAGATCGGAATGGAATAGCGGATACGCAGTATTTT. Translated: CSARDRNGIADTQYF.

This clonotype has only a few counts. The chain couples TRBV27 to TRBJ2-3, with 8 bases lining up with TRBD1. CDR3 length: 14 residues. Trimming at V came to 7 bases and at J to 7 bases, leaving 10 bases not matched to a gene. Germline CDR1 and CDR2: MNHEY and SMNVEV (reference sequence). CDR3: CASTGAGGTYTQYF. DNA for the CDR3: TGTGCCAGCACCGGAGCAGGGGGCACGTATACGCAGTATTTT.